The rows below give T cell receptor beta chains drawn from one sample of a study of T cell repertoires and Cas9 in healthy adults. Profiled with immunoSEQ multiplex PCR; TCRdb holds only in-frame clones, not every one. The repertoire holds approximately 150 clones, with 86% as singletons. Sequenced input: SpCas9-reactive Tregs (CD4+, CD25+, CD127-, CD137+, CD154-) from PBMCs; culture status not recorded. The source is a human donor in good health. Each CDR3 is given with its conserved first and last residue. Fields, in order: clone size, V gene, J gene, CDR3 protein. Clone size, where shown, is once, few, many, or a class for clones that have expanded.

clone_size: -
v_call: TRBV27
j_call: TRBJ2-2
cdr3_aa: CASSRPSSGGAWGPGELFF

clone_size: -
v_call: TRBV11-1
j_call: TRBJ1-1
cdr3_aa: CASSPAPGLEAFF

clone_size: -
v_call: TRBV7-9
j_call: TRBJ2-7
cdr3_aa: CASSRPMDRVHEQYF

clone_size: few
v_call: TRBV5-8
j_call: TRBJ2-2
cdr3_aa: CASSREQVRELFF

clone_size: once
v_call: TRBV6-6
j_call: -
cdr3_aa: CASSTNRGRGSYEQYF

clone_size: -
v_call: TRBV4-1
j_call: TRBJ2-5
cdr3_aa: CASSQDAQIRTQYF

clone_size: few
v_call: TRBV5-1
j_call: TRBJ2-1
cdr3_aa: CASSWGDRGPNEQFF

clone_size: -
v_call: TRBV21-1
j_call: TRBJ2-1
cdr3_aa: CASRNRIATPSDNEQFF

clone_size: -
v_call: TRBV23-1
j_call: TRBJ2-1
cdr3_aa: CASSPGTSGGADPEQFF

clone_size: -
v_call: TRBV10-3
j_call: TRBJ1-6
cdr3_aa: CAISEGLSAGGNSPLHF

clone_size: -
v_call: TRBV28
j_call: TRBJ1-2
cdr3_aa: CASREGGAKYGYTF

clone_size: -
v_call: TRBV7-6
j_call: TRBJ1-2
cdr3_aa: CASSPGQGNYGYTF

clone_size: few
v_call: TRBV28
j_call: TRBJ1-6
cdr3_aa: CATRPTHYNSPLHF

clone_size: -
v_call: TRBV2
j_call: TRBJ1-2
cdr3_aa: CASSDARGMNYGYTF

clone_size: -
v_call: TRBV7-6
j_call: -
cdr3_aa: CASSLRTGHSYEQYF

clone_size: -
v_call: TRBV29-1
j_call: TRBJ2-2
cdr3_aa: CSVVGPGSLGGELFF

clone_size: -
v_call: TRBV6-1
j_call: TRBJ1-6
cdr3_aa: CASSEAGGMVKNSPLHF

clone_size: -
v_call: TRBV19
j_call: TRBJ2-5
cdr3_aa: CASSPGTGQETQYF

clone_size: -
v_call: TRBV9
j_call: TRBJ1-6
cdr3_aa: CASSVGRNNSPLHF

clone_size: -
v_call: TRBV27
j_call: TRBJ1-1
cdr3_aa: CASSSYSGGTEAFF

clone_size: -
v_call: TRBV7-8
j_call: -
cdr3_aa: CASSPTAATGGASYEQYF

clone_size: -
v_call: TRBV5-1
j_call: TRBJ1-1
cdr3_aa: CASSSSGQGDTEAFF

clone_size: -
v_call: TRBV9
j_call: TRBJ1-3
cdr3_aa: CASSVEPGAPGNTIYF

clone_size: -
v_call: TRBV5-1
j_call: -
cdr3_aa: CASSLGTGWRSYEQYF

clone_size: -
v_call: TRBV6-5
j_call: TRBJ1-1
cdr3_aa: CASSYRSFGGLIEAFF

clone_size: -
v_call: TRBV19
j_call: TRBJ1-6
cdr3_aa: CASSMELGGAYNSPLHF

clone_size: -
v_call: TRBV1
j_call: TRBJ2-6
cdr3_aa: CTSSSSRLSQSRANVLTF

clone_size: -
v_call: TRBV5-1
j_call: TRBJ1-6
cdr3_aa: CASSTWGQGSSPLHF

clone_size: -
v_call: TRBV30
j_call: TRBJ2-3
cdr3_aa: CAWSPPWATTSTDTQYF

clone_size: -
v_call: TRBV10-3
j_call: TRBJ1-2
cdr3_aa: CAISESFRGHGYTF

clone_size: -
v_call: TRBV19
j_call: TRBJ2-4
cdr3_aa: CASSIAAPSLAKNIQYF

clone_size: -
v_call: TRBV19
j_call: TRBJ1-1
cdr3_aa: CASSQDRGTEAFF

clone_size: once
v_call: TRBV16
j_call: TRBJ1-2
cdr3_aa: CASSYKSVVGKTYGYTF

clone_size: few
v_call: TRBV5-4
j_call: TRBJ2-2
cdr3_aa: CASSFPGGELFF

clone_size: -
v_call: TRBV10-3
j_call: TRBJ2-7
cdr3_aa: CAISERGMVDGEQYF

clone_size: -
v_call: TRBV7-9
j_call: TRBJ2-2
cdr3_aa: CASSFAQVNTGELFF

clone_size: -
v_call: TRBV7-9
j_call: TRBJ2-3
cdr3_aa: CASSRLATDTQYF

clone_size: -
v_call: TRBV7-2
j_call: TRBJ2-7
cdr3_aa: CASSLVLGPLYEQYF

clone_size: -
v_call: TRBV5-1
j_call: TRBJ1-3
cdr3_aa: CASSRSGRIAMDTIYF

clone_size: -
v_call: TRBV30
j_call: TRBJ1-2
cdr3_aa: CAWSVGGGYTF

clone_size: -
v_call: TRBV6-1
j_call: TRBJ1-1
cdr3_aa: CASSELSPGLTEAFF